These 32 T cell receptor beta chains share one sample of origin, sequenced in a study of cytomegalovirus exposure and HLA in healthy donors. PCR used 60 Vbeta primers and 13 Jbeta primers. Sequenced by immunoSEQ multiplex PCR; TCRdb stores in-frame clones only, minus some. The sample has more than 95,000 clones; 74% are singletons. The sequenced sample consisted of PBMCs. The receptors were sampled from a man aged 35 to 55 in good health and CMV-seropositive.

The rearrangement joins TRBV28 to TRBJ1-2; 7 bases line up with TRBD1. The CDR3 is made up of 15 amino acids. V lost 7 bases, J lost 3 bases, and 11 bases stayed unmatched. Per the germline V gene, CDR1 is MDHEN and CDR2 is SYDVKM. CDR3 coding DNA: TGTGCCAGCACCAAAACGACGACAGGGCACTATGGCTACACCTTC. Its translation is CASTKTTTGHYGYTF.

This chain connects TRBV19 to TRBJ1-2, with 7 positions matching TRBD1. Trimming took 1 base from V and 7 from J; bases not matched to a gene: 6. The length of the CDR3 is 14 residues. Germline lookup yields CDR1 LNHDA and CDR2 SQIVND (reference sequence). CDR3 nucleotide sequence: TGTGCCAGTAGTATAGGAGGGGGCGTGGTTGGCTACACCTTC. Translated, it gives CASSIGGGVVGYTF.

This clone was seen only a few times. The chain recombines TRBV6-5 with TRBJ2-5, with 7 bases identical to TRBD2. The CDR3 spans 15 residues. Per germline, CDR1 MNHEY and CDR2 SVGAGI. V lost 5 bases and J lost 0; bases outside the gene matches: 6. The CDR3, as DNA: TGTGCCAGCAGTCCACTAGCGACGTACCAAGAGACCCAGTACTTC. Its protein product is CASSPLATYQETQYF.

Note on this clone: The junction shows a germline mismatch at one end, possibly a read error. Other DNA sequences of this sample code for an identical CDR3. This rearrangement joins TRBV7-7 to TRBJ2-3; TRBD1 matches 9 bases. CDR3 size: 15 residues. Germline V CDR1 and CDR2: SSHAT, FNYEAQ (reference sequence). CDR3 in DNA: TGTGCTAGCAGCCCGGGGACAGGGAGCACAGATACGCAGTATTTT. It specifies CASSPGTGSTDTQYF. Full variable domain (rest looked up from reference TRBV7-7 and TRBJ2-3): GAGVSQSPRYKVTKRGQDVTLRCDPISSHATLYWYQQALGQGPEFLTYFNYEAQPDKSGLPSDRFSAERPEGSISTLTIQRTEQRDSAMYRCASSPGTGSTDTQYFGPGTRLTVL.

This chain joins TRBV7-2 and TRBJ1-5; the match to TRBD1 covers 7 bases. Germline V gives CDR1 SGHTA, CDR2 FQGNSA. J lost 6 bases, V lost 0 bases, and 5 bases had no gene match. This CDR3 is built from 15 residues. CDR3 sequence reads: CASSLAGGAGQPQHF. CDR3 coding DNA: TGTGCCAGCAGCTTAGCAGGGGGCGCGGGTCAGCCCCAGCATTTT.

The rearrangement links TRBV25-1 to TRBJ2-1, with 8 positions matching TRBD2. Germline V lookup: CDR1 MGHDK, CDR2 SYGVNS. V shed 3 bases, J shed 4 bases, and the junction held 5 bases outside the gene matches. The CDR3 has 15 residues. CDR3 residues: CASSDTSGPYNEQFF. The CDR3 coding sequence is TGTGCCAGCAGTGATACTAGCGGACCTTACAATGAGCAGTTCTTC.

This clone was observed a single time. The V gene is TRBV7-9, the J gene TRBJ1-2; TRBD1 matches at 10 bases. Germline V gene lookup returns CDR1 SEHNR and CDR2 FQNEAQ (reference sequence). CDR3 length equals 16 residues. J gave up 4 bases and V 5 bases, and 10 bases lay outside the gene matches. CDR3 region: CASSPVTGGSGYGYTF. The CDR3, as DNA: TGTGCCAGCAGCCCTGTGACAGGGGGCAGTGGCTATGGCTACACCTTC.

V and J are TRBV27 and TRBJ2-1; D is possibly TRBD1 (6 bases). CDR1 MNHEY and CDR2 SMNVEV come from the germline V gene (reference sequence). The CDR3 is made up of 15 amino acids. Trimming removed 4 bases from V and 0 bases from J, with 10 bases in between. CDR3 region: CASSSDSLSYNEQFF. In DNA, the CDR3 is TGTGCCAGCAGTTCGGACAGCCTCTCCTACAATGAGCAGTTCTTC.

The genes are TRBV6-1 and TRBJ2-1; 7 bases match TRBD1. J lost 2 bases, V lost 6 bases, and 7 bases had no gene match. Looked up from germline, CDR1 is MNHNS and CDR2 is SASEGT. The CDR3 has 15 amino acids. CDR3 sequence: CASRGTANPYNEQFF. Here the CDR3 DNA reads TGTGCCAGCAGGGGGACAGCTAACCCCTACAATGAGCAGTTCTTC.

This CDR3 reads CASSLGLAGHTDTQYF. The CDR3, as DNA: TGTGCCAGCAGCCTCGGACTAGCGGGACACACAGATACGCAGTATTTT. The V and J genes are TRBV14 and TRBJ2-3; 12 nucleotides agree with TRBD2. The CDR3 consists of 16 residues. The germline V gene has CDR1 SGHDN and CDR2 FVKESK. Germline trimming cut 4 bases from V and 2 bases from J; bases unmatched to any gene: 4.

This chain uses TRBV5-1 with TRBJ2-2; no reliable D call. Between the trimmed V and J ends, which lost 4 bases and 0 bases, there was a span of 13 bases. There are 16 residues in the CDR3. Germline V gene lookup returns CDR1 SGHRS and CDR2 YFSETQ. CDR3 sequence (DNA): TGCGCCAGCAGCCCGATCGGCGGTCCGAACACCGGGGAGCTGTTTTTT. Its translation is CASSPIGGPNTGELFF.

V and J are TRBV14 and TRBJ2-7; unclear D gene. V lost 0 bases to trimming and J lost 1 base, with 10 bases between them. Germline V lookup: CDR1 SGHDN, CDR2 FVKESK. The CDR3 spans 15 residues. The CDR3 sequence is CASSQEGHPSYEQYF. CDR3 nucleotides: TGTGCCAGCAGCCAAGAGGGCCACCCATCCTACGAGCAGTACTTC.

The chain links TRBV10-2 to TRBJ1-2; D is unresolved. V lost 6 bases and J 6 bases, leaving 11 bases between the germline ends. The CDR3 is 12 amino acids. Germline V gene data show CDR1 as WSHSY and CDR2 as SAAADI. This chain's CDR3 is CASRWREDGYTF. The DNA for the CDR3 is TGCGCCAGCAGGTGGAGGGAGGATGGCTACACCTTC.

This clone was seen a single time. The gene calls are TRBV29-1 and TRBJ2-7; 8 positions agree with TRBD2. Germline trimming cut 2 bases from V and 1 base from J; bases unmatched to any gene: 10. The germline CDR1 and CDR2 sequences are SQVTM and ANQGSEA. The length of the CDR3 is 16 residues. In DNA, the CDR3 is TGCAGCGTTGAAAAATGGTCGAGCGGGGGTTCCTACGAGCAGTACTTC. This codes for CSVEKWSSGGSYEQYF.

V usage is TRBV14 and J usage is TRBJ1-5; D gene ambiguous. This CDR3 region has 13 residues. Trimming took 1 base from V and 4 from J, leaving 5 bases between them. Germline values: CDR1 SGHDN, CDR2 FVKESK. The CDR3 reads CASSQAGNQPQHF. CDR3 bases: TGTGCCAGCAGCCAAGCGGGTAATCAGCCCCAGCATTTT.

The chain links TRBV29-1 to TRBJ2-7; weak D call: TRBD1 (6 bases). Germline V gene lookup returns CDR1 SQVTM and CDR2 ANQGSEA. This CDR3 region has 11 residues. Trimming removed 6 bases from V and 6 bases from J, with 12 bases in between. CDR3 in DNA: TGCAGCGTCAAGCTAGGGGGCGAGCAGTACTTC. Amino acids: CSVKLGGEQYF.

A single count supports this clone. The chain has TRBV15 and TRBJ1-2; D call uncertain. CDR1 LNHNV and CDR2 YYDKDF come from the germline V gene (reference sequence). The length of the CDR3 is 15 residues. With 5 bases removed from V and 0 bases from J, the gap between germline ends came to 13 bases. CDR3 sequence reads: CATSGSGSTNYGYTF. CDR3 coding DNA: TGTGCCACCAGCGGTTCGGGATCCACTAACTATGGCTACACCTTC.

The genes are TRBV25-1 and TRBJ1-2; 7 positions match TRBD1. Per germline, CDR1 MGHDK and CDR2 SYGVNS. There are 15 residues in the CDR3. With 3 bases clipped from V and 6 bases from J, the junction kept 10 bases outside the gene matches. The CDR3 protein is CASSEQRGRGDGYTF. The DNA of the CDR3 is TGTGCCAGCAGTGAGCAACGGGGCAGGGGGGATGGCTACACCTTC.

The rearrangement joins TRBV5-8 to TRBJ2-5; 11 nucleotides match TRBD1. Germline-derived CDR1 and CDR2 are SGHTS and YDEGEE. The trim removed 4 bases at V and 2 bases at J, leaving 7 bases unmatched. The CDR3 length is 16 residues. The CDR3 protein is CASSPGTGGRQETQYF. The CDR3 coding sequence is TGTGCCAGCAGCCCTGGGACAGGGGGTAGACAAGAGACCCAGTACTTC. The full variable domain, in which reference TRBV5-8 and TRBJ2-5 provide the parts outside the CDR3, is EAGVTQSPTHLIKTRGQQATLRCSPISGHTSVYWYQQALGLGLQFLLWYDEGEERNRGNFPPRFSGRQFPNYSSELNVNALELEDSALYLCASSPGTGGRQETQYFGPGTRLLVL.

V is TRBV7-9 and J is TRBJ2-7, with 8 bases that match TRBD2. Germline V gives CDR1 SEHNR, CDR2 FQNEAQ (reference sequence). V was pared by 5 bases and J by 2 bases, with 11 bases of the junction left unmatched. The CDR3 is 16 amino acids. The CDR3 spells CASSPWGGGGTYEQYF. The DNA of the CDR3 is TGTGCCAGCAGCCCCTGGGGGGGCGGGGGGACCTACGAGCAGTACTTC.

J is TRBJ1-3 and V is TRBV6-1, with 7 bases lining up with TRBD1. The germline CDR1 and CDR2 sequences are MNHNS and SASEGT. The CDR3 totals 14 residues. The V segment lost 4 bases and the J segment 2 bases; nucleotides outside the gene matches: 2. CDR3 sequence (DNA): TGTGCCAGCAGTGGGGACAGCCCTGGAAACACCATATATTTT. It encodes CASSGDSPGNTIYF.

The rearrangement joins TRBV6-6 to TRBJ2-2, with D possibly TRBD1 on 5 matching bases. V was clipped by 10 bases and J by 1 base, with 13 bases between them. Germline V gene data show CDR1 as MNHNY and CDR2 as SVGAGI (reference sequence). This CDR3 is 14 amino acids long. The CDR3 DNA reads as TGTGCCAACTCGGAAAGGGGGAACACCGGGGAGCTGTTTTTT. Translated, it gives CANSERGNTGELFF.

Written as DNA, the CDR3 is TGTGCCAGCAGCCAGCCGGGACTAGCGGGAGGAGATACGCAGTATTTT. Its translation: CASSQPGLAGGDTQYF. The chain uses TRBV14 and TRBJ2-3, with TRBD2 identical over 15 bases. This CDR3 region has 16 residues. Per germline, CDR1 SGHDN and CDR2 FVKESK. Unmatched junction bases numbered 3, after V lost 3 bases and J lost 5 bases.

The gene calls are TRBV6-1 and TRBJ2-7; the match to TRBD1 covers 7 bases. V trimming: 10 bases; J trimming: 1 base; junction bases outside the gene matches: 4. The germline CDR1 and CDR2 sequences are MNHNS and SASEGT. The CDR3 totals 12 residues. In DNA, the CDR3 is TGTGCCAAAAGGGGGCGATCCTACGAGCAGTACTTC. Translating it yields CAKRGRSYEQYF.

The genes are TRBV4-1 and TRBJ1-4; D is uncertain. The length of the CDR3 is 12 residues. V was clipped by 1 base and J by 7 bases, with 4 bases between them. Germline V lookup: CDR1 MGHRA, CDR2 YSYEKL. The chain's CDR3 is CASSQVREKLFF. In DNA, the CDR3 is TGCGCCAGCAGCCAAGTTCGTGAAAAACTGTTTTTT.

The table lists this clone with a few counts. This CDR3 is CATSRQPGTGNEQYF. For the CDR3, the DNA is TGTGCCACCAGCAGACAACCGGGGACAGGGAACGAGCAGTACTTC. This rearrangement joins TRBV15 to TRBJ2-7, with TRBD1 identical over 9 bases. V lost 2 bases to trimming and J lost 5 bases; unmatched junction nucleotides: 7. Germline V gene data show CDR1 as LNHNV and CDR2 as YYDKDF (reference sequence). The CDR3 is 15 residues long.

V usage is TRBV18 and J usage is TRBJ2-7; TRBD1 matches 7 bases. This CDR3 has 13 residues. The junction had 9 bases not matched to a gene; V was cut back by 7 bases and J by 6 bases. CDR1 KGHSH and CDR2 LQKENI come from the germline V gene. The CDR3 DNA sequence: TGTGCCAGCTTGTCCCGGGACAGTCGCGAGCAGTACTTC. This translates into CASLSRDSREQYF.

This chain joins TRBV9 and TRBJ2-1; TRBD1 agrees at 8 bases. The CDR3 sequence is 17 residues long. CDR1 is SGDLS, CDR2 YYNGEE, per germline. Trimming cost V 0 bases and J 0 bases; bases outside gene matches: 5. The CDR3: CASSVVGQGSSYNEQFF. CDR3 nucleotide sequence: TGTGCCAGCAGCGTAGTTGGACAGGGCAGCTCCTACAATGAGCAGTTCTTC. Supplemented by reference TRBV9 and TRBJ2-1, the full variable domain reads DSGVTQTPKHLITATGQRVTLRCSPRSGDLSVYWYQQSLDQGLQFLIQYYNGEERAKGNILERFSAQQFPDLHSELNLSSLELGDSALYFCASSVVGQGSSYNEQFFGPGTRLTVL.

The chain carries TRBV30 and TRBJ1-5, with no clear D. The CDR3 is 14 amino acids. Between the trimmed V and J ends, which lost 1 base and 4 bases, there was a span of 11 bases. Germline V lookup: CDR1 GTSNPN, CDR2 SVGIG (reference sequence). The CDR3 DNA follows: TGTGCCTGGAGTGGTGCACAGCCGAATCAGCCCCAGCATTTT. Encoded protein: CAWSGAQPNQPQHF.

The chain has TRBV7-8 and TRBJ2-7; 7 bases agree with TRBD2. V shed 1 base and J 6 bases; nucleotides not matched to a gene: 12. CDR1 SGHVS and CDR2 FQNEAQ come from the germline V gene. The CDR3 is 16 amino acids. CDR3 amino acids: CASSLGVREALGEQYF. Written as DNA, the CDR3 is TGTGCCAGCAGCTTAGGGGTTCGGGAGGCGCTGGGCGAGCAGTACTTC. Variable domain in full (rest from reference TRBV7-8 and TRBJ2-7): GAGVSQSPRYKVAKRGQDVALRCDPISGHVSLFWYQQALGQGPEFLTYFQNEAQLDKSGLPSDRFFAERPEGSVSTLKIQRTQQEDSAVYLCASSLGVREALGEQYFGPGTRLTVT.

This clone was detected a few times. The chain is built from TRBV7-6 and TRBJ1-1; D is perhaps TRBD1 (5 bases). Between the trimmed V and J ends, which lost 5 bases and 1 base, there was a span of 23 bases. CDR1 and CDR2 from the germline V gene are SGHVS and FNYEAQ. There are 18 residues in the CDR3. The CDR3 nucleotides read TGTGCCAGCAGCCGAGCTCCCGGGGGAGCGGGCCCGAACACTGAAGCTTTCTTT. Protein product: CASSRAPGGAGPNTEAFF.

The genes are TRBV6-5 and TRBJ1-1, with D perhaps matching TRBD1 (5 bases). Between the trimmed V and J ends, which lost 0 bases and 6 bases, there was a span of 17 bases. In germline, CDR1 is MNHEY, CDR2 SVGAGI. CDR3 size: 16 residues. CDR3 amino acids: CASSYSKGREKPEAFF. The CDR3, as DNA: TGTGCCAGCAGTTACTCGAAGGGGCGCGAAAAACCTGAAGCTTTCTTT.